This T cell receptor beta chain was found in a study of glioma-infiltrating T cells. TCR alpha and beta CDR3 regions were amplified from RNA using iRepertoire nested multiplex PCR. TCRdb processed the multiplex PCR reads anew with MiXCR; each CDR3 protein has one entry. Among around 390,000 distinct CDR3 sequences listed, less than 50% were seen once. Findings of the study overall: Gliomas, especially low-grade, showed above-expected tissue-blood divergence; non-neoplastic patients showed below.

The count of this clonotype is one. Its target is unknown. The trim removed 9 bases at V and 1 base at J, leaving 5 bases unmatched. The CDR3 extends over 15 amino acids. Germline CDR1 is SGHDT and CDR2 is YYEEEE. The sequence was collected from a human donor with low-grade glioma or glioblastoma, undergoing nonglioma brain surgery, or in good health (not recorded which). The chain has TRBV5-6 and TRBJ2-1, with TRBD2 identical over 12 bases. The sequencing input was glioma tissue, nonneoplastic brain tissue, or PBMCs (not recorded which). The CDR3 region is CATTSGRPSYNEQFF. For the CDR3, the DNA is TGTGCCACGACTAGCGGGAGACCTTCCTACAATGAGCAGTTCTTC. The entire variable domain, with the rest obtained from reference TRBV5-6 and TRBJ2-1, is as follows: DAGVTQSPTHLIKTRGQQVTLRCSPKSGHDTVSWYQQALGQGPQFIFQYYEEEERQRGNFPDRFSGHQFPNYSSELNVNALLLGDSALYLCATTSGRPSYNEQFFGPGTRLTVL.